The 17 T cell receptor beta chains below were found in one sample sequenced in a study of shared clonotypes between healthy human individuals. The data were produced by immunoSEQ multiplex PCR, yet TCRdb's version contains in-frame clones alone and is incomplete. The table lists roughly 2.6 million clones, approximately 94% of them singletons. Source material: naive CD4+ T cells sorted from blood. Subset here: CD45RA+ positively selected. The receptors derive from a man aged 18 to 30 in good health.

The rearrangement joins TRBV6-5 to TRBJ1-2; a possible D gene is TRBD1 (5 bases). Germline values: CDR1 MNHEY, CDR2 SVGAGI. The CDR3 loop spans 16 amino acids. V was cut by 0 bases and J by 1 base, with 12 bases left in between. CDR3 coding DNA: TGTGCCAGCAGTTACTCGACCGGGGCCTATAACTATGGCTACACCTTC. Amino acids: CASSYSTGAYNYGYTF.

The chain employs TRBV10-2 and TRBJ1-6; D may be TRBD1 (6 bases). The CDR3 has 12 residues. Per germline, CDR1 WSHSY and CDR2 SAAADI. Trimming shortened V by 7 bases and J by 9 bases, and 10 bases separated the two germline ends. CDR3 loop: CASNREASPLHF. The DNA for the CDR3 is TGCGCCAGCAACAGGGAAGCTTCACCCCTCCACTTT.

The rearrangement uses TRBV29-1 and TRBJ2-2; D possibly corresponds to TRBD2 (5 bases). This CDR3 region has 15 residues. The germline gives CDR1 SQVTM, CDR2 ANQGSEA. Trimming shortened V by 3 bases and J by 4 bases, and 15 bases separated the two germline ends. This CDR3 reads CSVDLVGLSTGELFF. CDR3 nucleotide sequence: TGCAGCGTTGATCTCGTAGGACTGTCCACCGGGGAGCTGTTTTTT.

This chain joins TRBV5-5 and TRBJ2-1, with D unresolved. V lost 1 base to trimming and J lost 2 bases, with 4 bases between them. The CDR3 contains 13 residues. Germline lookup yields CDR1 SGHKS and CDR2 YYEKEE (reference sequence). The CDR3 nucleotides are TGTGCCAGCAGCTTGTACACCTACAATGAGCAGTTCTTC. Its translation: CASSLYTYNEQFF.

The chain has TRBV4-1 and TRBJ2-1; TRBD2 matches at 12 bases. The CDR3 runs 17 residues. Germline V gene lookup returns CDR1 MGHRA and CDR2 YSYEKL. With 3 bases clipped from V and 5 bases from J, the junction kept 8 bases outside the gene matches. CDR3 sequence reads: CASSQEEGLAGNNEQFF. The CDR3 DNA is TGCGCCAGCAGCCAGGAGGAAGGACTAGCGGGGAACAATGAGCAGTTCTTC.

The V and J genes are TRBV9 and TRBJ2-3; D uncertain. This CDR3 contains 14 residues. The germline gives CDR1 SGDLS, CDR2 YYNGEE. Deletions cut 0 bases from V and 6 bases from J, with 11 bases between. CDR3 loop: CASSVGGSFDTQYF. The CDR3 coding sequence is TGTGCCAGCAGCGTAGGTGGGTCCTTCGATACGCAGTATTTT.

This chain links TRBV19 with TRBJ1-4, with D unresolved. The V end lost 5 bases, the J end lost 4 bases, and 11 bases lay between the germline ends. Germline CDR1 and CDR2: LNHDA and SQIVND (reference sequence). This CDR3 is 14 amino acids long. CDR3 in amino acids: CASSQRLSNEKLFF. The CDR3 nucleotides are TGTGCCAGTAGTCAGCGACTCAGTAATGAAAAACTGTTTTTT.

Written as DNA, the CDR3 is TGTGCCAGCAACTCGGACACCCACTATAATTCACCCCTCCACTTT. Its translation: CASNSDTHYNSPLHF. The rearrangement joins TRBV9 to TRBJ1-6, with D perhaps TRBD1 (5 bases). The V and J ends lost 6 bases and 3 bases respectively, with 13 bases between them. CDR1 is SGDLS, CDR2 YYNGEE, per germline. The CDR3 loop spans 15 amino acids.

The chain combines TRBV7-9 with TRBJ2-5; D gene ambiguous. The germline CDR1 and CDR2 sequences are SEHNR and FQNEAQ (reference sequence). The length of the CDR3 is 17 residues. Trimming left V 5 bases short and J 0 bases short, with 19 bases between. The CDR3 nucleotides are TGTGCCAGCAGCCCTCTTCCGAGGTTGGGATACCAAGAGACCCAGTACTTC. Translated, it gives CASSPLPRLGYQETQYF. The entire variable domain, with the rest obtained from reference TRBV7-9 and TRBJ2-5, is as follows: DTGVSQNPRHKITKRGQNVTFRCDPISEHNRLYWYRQTLGQGPEFLTYFQNEAQLEKSRLLSDRFSAERPKGSFSTLEIQRTEQGDSAMYLCASSPLPRLGYQETQYFGPGTRLLVL.

The genes are TRBV6-1 and TRBJ2-3, with TRBD1 identical over 7 bases. The CDR3 is 16 amino acids. V lost 0 bases to trimming and J lost 1 base; unmatched junction nucleotides: 4. Germline assignment: CDR1 MNHNS and CDR2 SASEGT. CDR3 sequence: CASSEAAGGGTDTQYF. CDR3 nucleotide sequence: TGTGCCAGCAGTGAAGCGGCAGGGGGTGGCACAGATACGCAGTATTTT.

V gene TRBV30 combines with J gene TRBJ1-2; 7 bases agree with TRBD1. Losses at the gene ends were 3 bases for V and 8 bases for J; bases not matched to a gene: 9. The CDR3 is 13 residues long. The germline gives CDR1 GTSNPN, CDR2 SVGIG (reference sequence). DNA for the CDR3: TGTGCCTGGAGAGCAAAGGGGGCGCACGGCTACACCTTC. It translates to CAWRAKGAHGYTF. The variable domain in full, completed from reference TRBV30 and TRBJ1-2, reads SQTIHQWPATLVQPVGSPLSLECTVEGTSNPNLYWYRQAAGRGLQLLFYSVGIGQISSEVPQNLSASRPQDRQFILSSKKLLLSDSGFYLCAWRAKGAHGYTFGSGTRLTVV.

The chain employs TRBV7-6 and TRBJ1-5; possibly TRBD1 for D (5 bases). Trimming removed 2 bases from V and 2 bases from J, with 10 bases in between. The CDR3 length is 15 residues. Germline CDR1 SGHVS, CDR2 FNYEAQ. CDR3 sequence: CASSLSGGGNQPQHF. The DNA for the CDR3 is TGTGCCAGCAGCTTATCTGGGGGGGGCAATCAGCCCCAGCATTTT.

Only a few counts were recorded for this clone. The chain is built from TRBV2 and TRBJ1-1; D unclear. Germline-derived CDR1 and CDR2 are SNHLY and FYNNEI. The CDR3 sequence is 14 residues long. Trimming cost V 5 bases and J 3 bases, with 13 bases left between them. CDR3 sequence: CASSNPMAYTEAFF. CDR3 DNA sequence: TGTGCCAGCAGTAACCCAATGGCGTACACTGAAGCTTTCTTT.

As for this clone: Other DNA sequences in the sample encode the same CDR3. V is TRBV11-3 and J is TRBJ2-3; no clear D gene. With 5 bases removed from V and 2 bases from J, the gap between germline ends came to 5 bases. This CDR3 is 12 amino acids long. Germline V CDR1 and CDR2: SGHNT, YENEEA. The CDR3 spells CASSLNTDTQYF. In DNA, the CDR3 is TGTGCCAGCAGCCTGAACACAGATACGCAGTATTTT.

The sample holds one count of this clone. The chain links TRBV4-1 to TRBJ1-5, with a weak D call TRBD1 (5 bases). V lost 0 bases and J 3 bases, leaving 18 bases between the germline ends. CDR3 length: 18 amino acids. CDR1 MGHRA and CDR2 YSYEKL come from the germline V gene. The CDR3 region is CASSQETRGQSPNQPQHF. CDR3 nucleotide sequence: TGCGCCAGCAGCCAAGAAACAAGGGGCCAGAGCCCCAATCAGCCCCAGCATTTT.

The chain employs TRBV30 and TRBJ1-3; 7 bases match TRBD1. Trimming took 0 bases from V and 4 from J; bases not matched to a gene: 3. From germline, CDR1 is GTSNPN and CDR2 SVGIG (reference sequence). The CDR3 contains 14 residues. CDR3 residues: CAWSVRGNGNTIYF. The DNA for the CDR3 is TGTGCCTGGAGTGTCAGGGGGAACGGAAACACCATATATTTT.

This clone was seen once. Other nucleotide sequences in the sample specify the same CDR3. The chain links TRBV18 to TRBJ1-1, with D unresolved. Germline V gives CDR1 KGHSH, CDR2 LQKENI. V gave up 1 base and J gave up 1 base, with 10 bases separating them. There are 15 residues in the CDR3. For the CDR3, the DNA is TGTGCCAGCTCACCACGCACGGGAGGGAACACTGAAGCTTTCTTT. It codes for CASSPRTGGNTEAFF.